This TCR beta chain originates from a study of early T cells in non-severe SARS-CoV-2 infection. Broader study findings: The VDJdb matching leaned toward anti-spike CD8 responses and overlooked private and CD4 specificities.

Individual cDNA molecules were tagged with unique molecular identifiers, the study reported. Each CDR3 protein is one row after TCRdb ran MiXCR on the 5' RACE reads. The profile shows 20,000 to 25,000 distinct CDR3 sequences, less than 7.5% of them singletons. Comment on this clonotype: The antigen remains unidentified.

The CDR3 spans 12 residues. V was clipped by 0 bases and J by 12 bases, with 15 bases between them. Per the germline V gene, CDR1 is DFQATT and CDR2 is SNEGSKA (reference sequence). The TCR originated in an adult who was a healthcare worker with PCR-confirmed SARS-CoV-2 infection or an uninfected control (not recorded which). The rearrangement joins TRBV20-1 to TRBJ2-7, with D possibly TRBD1 on 6 matching bases. This specimen was whole blood, taken at baseline. CDR3 amino acids: CSARDFRGVLYF. The CDR3, as DNA: TGCAGTGCTAGAGATTTCAGGGGAGTCCTGTACTTC.